This T cell receptor beta chain was identified in a study of control samples from healthy donors and cancer patients. Germline CDR1 reads MNHEY; CDR2 reads SVGEGT. The CDR3 is 14 amino acids. V was trimmed by 4 bases and J by 8 bases, leaving 12 bases between them. The method was immunoSEQ multiplex PCR; TCRdb's version includes in-frame clones alone and lacks a portion of them. The sample comprises some 95,000 clones, about nine tenths of which are singletons, and around 2.8% rests with the top ten. The receptor was isolated from a human donor in good health. The donor label of this sample is uncertain. V usage is TRBV6-2 or TRBV6-3 and J usage is TRBJ1-6; D gene uncertain. Sequenced material: blood. The CDR3 nucleotides are TGTGCCAGCAGTTGGGCGGGTTTACATTCACCCCTCCACTTT. This codes for CASSWAGLHSPLHF.